The rows below give T cell receptor beta chains drawn from one sample of a study of a mutant IDH1 vaccine in newly diagnosed glioma. These TCRs are of unknown antigen specificity. Sequencing was performed with immunoSEQ multiplex PCR; in TCRdb, only in-frame clones are kept and a portion is missing. The profile covers just under 70,000 clones, with 84% appearing a single time and approximately 12% taken by the ten largest. The specimen was PBMCs, collected from a glioma patient whose treatment included an IDH1 peptide vaccine. The source of these receptors is a young man with glioma. Both conserved end residues are part of each CDR3. D genes are given only for firm matches. Clone sizes are given selectively: once, few, many, or a class where the clone is expanded.

clone_size	d_call	cdr3_length	j_call	v_call	cdr3_nt	cdr3_aa
NA	NA	16	TRBJ1-6	TRBV25-1	TGTGCCAGCAGTGAATTCGACCAGGCCTATAATTCACCCCTCCACTTT	CASSEFDQAYNSPLHF
NA	NA	13	TRBJ1-1	TRBV4-2	TGTGCCAGCAGCAGCGGGGCAGACACTGAAGCTTTCTTT	CASSSGADTEAFF
NA	TRBD1	16	TRBJ2-5	TRBV11-2	TGTGCCAGCAGCTTAAGGGACAGAGACTTACAAGAGACCCAGTACTTC	CASSLRDRDLQETQYF
NA	TRBD2	17	TRBJ2-2	TRBV7-9	TGTGCCAGCAGCCCTTTACTAGCGGGAGTGAACACCGGGGAGCTGTTTTTT	CASSPLLAGVNTGELFF
once	TRBD1	16	TRBJ1-3	TRBV27	TGTGCCAGCAGTTTAAAACCAGGGGGCTCTGGAAACACCATATATTTT	CASSLKPGGSGNTIYF
NA	TRBD2	15	TRBJ2-7	TRBV7-6	TGTGCCAGCAGCTTAACTACGGGGGGTATCTACGAGCAGTACTTC	CASSLTTGGIYEQYF
once	NA	16	TRBJ2-5	TRBV19	TGTGCCAGTAGTATAGATTTGTCGGGAAGGGCAGAGACCCAGTACTTC	CASSIDLSGRAETQYF
NA	NA	16	TRBJ2-7	TRBV18	TGTGCCAGCTCACCAGGTTCGGTTCCTGCTCGAGACGAGCAGTACTTC	CASSPGSVPARDEQYF
NA	TRBD2	15	TRBJ2-3	TRBV7-2	TGTGCCAGCAGCTTAGGCGGGAGAAGCACAGATACGCAGTATTTT	CASSLGGRSTDTQYF
NA	NA	17	TRBJ1-5	TRBV5-6	TGTGCCAGCAGCTTGGCAGGAACGGTCGAAAGCAATCAGCCCCAGCATTTT	CASSLAGTVESNQPQHF
NA	NA	13	TRBJ2-1	TRBV5-1	TGCGCCAGCAGCTTTGGTGGGGGGAATGAGCAGTTCTTC	CASSFGGGNEQFF
NA	NA	14	TRBJ1-4	TRBV27	TGTGCCAGCAGTTCACGACGGGTTAATGAAAAACTGTTTTTT	CASSSRRVNEKLFF
once	TRBD1	18	TRBJ2-7	TRBV13	TGTGCCAGCAGTCGGTGGTCGGACCGGGACAGGGGCGCCTACGAGCAGTACTTC	CASSRWSDRDRGAYEQYF
NA	NA	14	TRBJ2-1	TRBV18	TGTGCCACCCGGGACAAGAGCTCCTACAATGAGCAGTTCTTC	CATRDKSSYNEQFF
NA	NA	15	TRBJ2-7	TRBV7-9	TGTGCCAGCAGCTTAGCGCGGACGTATACCTACGAGCAGTACTTC	CASSLARTYTYEQYF
once	NA	13	TRBJ1-5	TRBV7-9	TGTGCCAGCAGCTGGTGGGGGGATCAGCCCCAGCATTTT	CASSWWGDQPQHF
NA	NA	15	TRBJ2-2	TRBV5-1	TGCGCCAGCAGCTTGGAAGCGGTGAACACCGGGGAGCTGTTTTTT	CASSLEAVNTGELFF
NA	NA	16	TRBJ2-2	TRBV18	TGTGCCAGCTCACTAATGCGGGACATGAGGACCGGGGAGCTGTTTTTT	CASSLMRDMRTGELFF
NA	NA	15	TRBJ1-1	TRBV5-1	TGCGCCAGCAGCTTGGTGGGGGGGAGGGACACTGAAGCTTTCTTT	CASSLVGGRDTEAFF
NA	NA	16	TRBJ2-2	TRBV4-3	TGCGCCAGCAGCCAATTACAGACTGCTGGTACCGGGGAGCTGTTTTTT	CASSQLQTAGTGELFF
NA	TRBD1	15	TRBJ2-1	TRBV5-4	TGTGCCAGCAGAGATGGACAGGGGGCGCCTAATGAGCAGTTCTTC	CASRDGQGAPNEQFF
NA	TRBD2	16	TRBJ2-3	TRBV30	TGTGCCTGGAATCCGGGACTAGCGGGAGATGGGCGTACGCAGTATTTT	CAWNPGLAGDGRTQYF
NA	NA	12	TRBJ1-1	TRBV18	TGTGCCAGCCTCCGCGGGGGAACTGAAGCTTTCTTT	CASLRGGTEAFF
NA	NA	15	TRBJ1-1	TRBV7-9	TGTGCCAGCAGCCTCCTAGTTAATTTAAACACTGAAGCTTTCTTT	CASSLLVNLNTEAFF
once	NA	15	TRBJ1-3	TRBV6-5	TGTGCCAGCAGTTACGAAGGCTCAACTGGAAACACCATATATTTT	CASSYEGSTGNTIYF
NA	NA	17	TRBJ1-1	TRBV7-2	TGTGCCAGCAGCGAAGGGGGAGGGACTGCCGTGGACACTGAAGCTTTCTTT	CASSEGGGTAVDTEAFF
NA	TRBD1	16	TRBJ1-2	TRBV4-3	TGCGCCAGCAGGGCAGGACAGGGGGCATCTAACTATGGCTACACCTTC	CASRAGQGASNYGYTF
NA	NA	12	TRBJ2-1	TRBV7-6	TGTGCCAGCAGCTTACAACGGCGGGAGCAGTTCTTC	CASSLQRREQFF
once	NA	18	TRBJ2-7	TRBV7-9	TGTGCCAGCAGCTTTCCTACTAAAACATCTCATCTCTCCTACGAGCAGTACTTC	CASSFPTKTSHLSYEQYF
NA	NA	13	TRBJ2-7	TRBV7-9	TGTGCCAGCAGCCCCACAAGGGTGGGCGAGCAGTACTTC	CASSPTRVGEQYF
NA	TRBD2	14	TRBJ2-7	TRBV6-1	TGTGCCAGCACCGGACTAGCGGGGCCCTACGAGCAGTACTTC	CASTGLAGPYEQYF
NA	NA	15	TRBJ1-6	TRBV7-2	TGTGCCAGCAGCTCGGGACTTTTGTATAATTCACCCCTCCACTTT	CASSSGLLYNSPLHF
NA	NA	18	TRBJ2-6	TRBV5-6	TGTGCCAGCAGTACTACAGGGTATTATAGCTCTGGGGCCAACGTCCTGACTTTC	CASSTTGYYSSGANVLTF
NA	NA	15	TRBJ2-7	TRBV6-6	TGTGCCAGCAGTTATATCCGGGGGCGCGTCTACGAGCAGTACTTC	CASSYIRGRVYEQYF
NA	NA	18	TRBJ1-1	TRBV7-8	TGTGCCAGCGGCCCAATACCACCGGGGGGCGCATTGAACACTGAAGCTTTCTTT	CASGPIPPGGALNTEAFF
NA	NA	15	TRBJ1-4	TRBV29-1	TGCAGCGTCGCGGTTGGGGCCAGGAGGGGGGAAAAACTGTTTTTT	CSVAVGARRGEKLFF
NA	TRBD2	16	TRBJ2-3	TRBV7-2	TGTGCCAGCAGCCCCCAACCCCTAGCGGACACAGATACGCAGTATTTT	CASSPQPLADTDTQYF
NA	NA	15	TRBJ1-2	TRBV5-4	TGTGCCAGCCACAACTCGTTAACGGCGAACTATGGCTACACCTTC	CASHNSLTANYGYTF
NA	NA	16	TRBJ1-1	TRBV7-6	TGTGCCAGCAGCTTAGAGACGGCCAGGATAAACACTGAAGCTTTCTTT	CASSLETARINTEAFF
NA	NA	13	TRBJ1-6	TRBV27	TGTGCCAGCAGTTTGGACCCCGGATACCAACTCCACTTT	CASSLDPGYQLHF